This TCR beta chain was recorded in a study of PD-1 blockade in classical Hodgkin lymphoma. General study results and limits: Similar baseline diversity was found in complete responders and newly diagnosed patients. Relapsed/refractory patients reportedly had lower baseline diversity than newly diagnosed patients.

There was relapse after autologous stem cell transplantation in every patient, and there was variation in brentuximab vedotin exposure. Patients showed best responses of complete response, partial response or progressive disease. Data came from immunoSEQ multiplex PCR; TCRdb stores just in-frame clones and leaves some out. The sample includes roughly 30,000 clones, approximately 87% of them seen just once. With regard to this clone: Its matching antigen is unknown.

The sequence was obtained from a human donor with classical Hodgkin lymphoma. The specimen comprised peripheral blood mononuclear cells (PBMCs), sampled before the second cycle of nivolumab.

CDR3 DNA: TGTGCCAGCAGTTTAGTAGCGGGAGACTACGAGCAGTACTTC. This encodes CASSLVAGDYEQYF. V gene TRBV28 combines with J gene TRBJ2-7; 9 bases fit TRBD2. V shed 2 bases and J 3 bases; nucleotides not matched to a gene: 2. CDR3 length equals 14 residues. Germline CDR1 and CDR2: MDHEN and SYDVKM.